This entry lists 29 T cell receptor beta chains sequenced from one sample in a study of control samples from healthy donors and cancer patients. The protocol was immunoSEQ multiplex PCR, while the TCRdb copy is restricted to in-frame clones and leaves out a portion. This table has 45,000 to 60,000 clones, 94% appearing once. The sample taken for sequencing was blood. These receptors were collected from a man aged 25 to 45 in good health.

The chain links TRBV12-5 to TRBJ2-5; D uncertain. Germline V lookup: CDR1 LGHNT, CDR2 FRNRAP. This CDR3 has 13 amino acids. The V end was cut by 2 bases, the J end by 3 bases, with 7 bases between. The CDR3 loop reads CASGLRHKETQYF. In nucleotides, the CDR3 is TGTGCTAGTGGTTTGAGGCACAAAGAGACCCAGTACTTC. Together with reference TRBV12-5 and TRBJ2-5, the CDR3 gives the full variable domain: DARVTQTPRHKVTEMGQEVTMRCQPILGHNTVFWYRQTMMQGLELLAYFRNRAPLDDSGMPKDRFSAEMPDATLATLKIQPSEPRDSAVYFCASGLRHKETQYFGPGTRLLVL.

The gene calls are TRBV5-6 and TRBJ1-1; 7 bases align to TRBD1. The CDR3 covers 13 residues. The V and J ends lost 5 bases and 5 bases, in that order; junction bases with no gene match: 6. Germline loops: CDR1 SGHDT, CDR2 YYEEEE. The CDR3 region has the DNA TGTGCCAGCAGACCGAGGGGGCCGACTGAAGCTTTCTTT. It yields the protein CASRPRGPTEAFF.

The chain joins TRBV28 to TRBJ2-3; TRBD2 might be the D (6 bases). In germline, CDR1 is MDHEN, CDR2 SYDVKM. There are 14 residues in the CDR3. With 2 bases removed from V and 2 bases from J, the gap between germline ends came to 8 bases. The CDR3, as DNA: TGTGCCAGCAGTTTAGCGGGGTTCACAGATACGCAGTATTTT. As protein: CASSLAGFTDTQYF.

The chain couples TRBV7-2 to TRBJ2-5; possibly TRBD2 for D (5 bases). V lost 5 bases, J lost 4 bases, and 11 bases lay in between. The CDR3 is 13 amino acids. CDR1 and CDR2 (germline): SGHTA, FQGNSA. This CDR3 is CASSPPGIETQYF. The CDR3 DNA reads TGTGCCAGCAGCCCCCCGGGGATAGAGACCCAGTACTTC.

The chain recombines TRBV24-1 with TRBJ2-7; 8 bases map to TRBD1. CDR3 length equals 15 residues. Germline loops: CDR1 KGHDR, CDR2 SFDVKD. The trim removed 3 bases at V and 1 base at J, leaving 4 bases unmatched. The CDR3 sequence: CATSDQQGGSYEQYF. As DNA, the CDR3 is TGTGCCACCAGTGATCAACAGGGGGGTTCCTACGAGCAGTACTTC.

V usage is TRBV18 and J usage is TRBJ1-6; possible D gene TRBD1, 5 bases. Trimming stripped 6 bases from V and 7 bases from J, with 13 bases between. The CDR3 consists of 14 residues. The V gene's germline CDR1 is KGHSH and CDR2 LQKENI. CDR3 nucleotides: TGTGCCAGCTCGTCCGGGACGGACAATTCACCCCTCCACTTT. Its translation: CASSSGTDNSPLHF.

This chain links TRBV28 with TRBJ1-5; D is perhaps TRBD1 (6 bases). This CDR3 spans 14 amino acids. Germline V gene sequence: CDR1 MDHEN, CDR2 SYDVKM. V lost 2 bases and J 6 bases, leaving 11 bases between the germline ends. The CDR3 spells CASSLRGAGQPQHF. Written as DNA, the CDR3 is TGTGCCAGCAGTTTACGGGGGGCAGGTCAGCCCCAGCATTTT.

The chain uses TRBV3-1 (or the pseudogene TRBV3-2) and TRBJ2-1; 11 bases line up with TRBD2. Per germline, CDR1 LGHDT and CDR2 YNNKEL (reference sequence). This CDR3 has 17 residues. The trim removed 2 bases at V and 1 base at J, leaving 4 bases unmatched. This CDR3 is CASSQLAGGFSYNEQFF. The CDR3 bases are TGTGCCAGCAGCCAACTAGCGGGAGGTTTTTCCTACAATGAGCAGTTCTTC.

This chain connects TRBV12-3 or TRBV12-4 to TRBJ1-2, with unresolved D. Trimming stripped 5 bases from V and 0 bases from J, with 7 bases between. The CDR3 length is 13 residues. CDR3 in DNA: TGTGCCAGCAGTCAGACACCTAACTATGGCTACACCTTC. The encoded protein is CASSQTPNYGYTF.

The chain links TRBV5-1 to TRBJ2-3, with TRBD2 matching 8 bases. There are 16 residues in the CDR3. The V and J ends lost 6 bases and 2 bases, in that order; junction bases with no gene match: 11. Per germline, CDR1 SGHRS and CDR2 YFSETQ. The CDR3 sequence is CASKPQSGSDTDTQYF. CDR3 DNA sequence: TGCGCCAGCAAACCCCAAAGCGGGAGCGACACAGATACGCAGTATTTT.

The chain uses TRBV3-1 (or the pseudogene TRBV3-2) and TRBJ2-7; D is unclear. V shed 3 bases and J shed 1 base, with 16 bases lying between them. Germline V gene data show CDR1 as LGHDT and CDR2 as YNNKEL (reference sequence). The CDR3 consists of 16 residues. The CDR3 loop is CASSQVRVSLSYEQYF. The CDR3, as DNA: TGTGCCAGCAGCCAGGTTAGGGTTTCACTATCCTACGAGCAGTACTTC.

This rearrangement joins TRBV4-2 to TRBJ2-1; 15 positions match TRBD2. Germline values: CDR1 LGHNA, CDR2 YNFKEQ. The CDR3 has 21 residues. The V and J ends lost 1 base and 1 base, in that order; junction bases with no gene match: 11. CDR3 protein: CASSQVSVGLAGGSSYNEQFF. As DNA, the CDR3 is TGTGCCAGCAGCCAAGTTAGTGTGGGACTAGCGGGAGGTTCTTCCTACAATGAGCAGTTCTTC.

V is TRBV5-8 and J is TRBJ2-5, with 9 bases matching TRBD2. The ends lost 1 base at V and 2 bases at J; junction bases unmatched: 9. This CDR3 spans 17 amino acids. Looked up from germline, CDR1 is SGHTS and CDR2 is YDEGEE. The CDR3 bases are TGTGCCAGCAGCTTGCCGGAGCGGGGGGCTTTGCAAGAGACCCAGTACTTC. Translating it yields CASSLPERGALQETQYF.

The CDR3: CASLSTSYEQYF. CDR3 bases: TGTGCCAGCCTCAGTACCTCCTACGAGCAGTACTTC. V and J are TRBV28 and TRBJ2-7; no clear D gene. The CDR3 consists of 12 residues. Trimming shortened V by 8 bases and J by 0 bases, and 8 bases separated the two germline ends. Germline V gives CDR1 MDHEN, CDR2 SYDVKM.

The CDR3 spells CASSYDWGGDTIYF. The DNA for the CDR3 is TGTGCCAGCAGTTACGATTGGGGGGGTGACACCATATATTTT. The chain joins TRBV6-6 to TRBJ1-3; tentative D call: TRBD1 (5 bases). Looked up from germline, CDR1 is MNHNY and CDR2 is SVGAGI (reference sequence). Trimming left V 2 bases short and J 8 bases short, with 13 bases between. This CDR3 contains 14 residues.

The CDR3 sequence: CASSLALASEYNEQFF. The CDR3 bases are TGTGCCAGCAGCTTAGCTCTGGCTAGCGAATACAATGAGCAGTTCTTC. The rearrangement joins TRBV11-2 to TRBJ2-1, with a tentative D call TRBD2 (6 bases). Germline values: CDR1 SGHAT, CDR2 FQNNGV. CDR3 length: 16 residues. Trimming left V 1 base short and J 4 bases short, with 14 bases between. Based on the CDR3 plus reference TRBV11-2 and TRBJ2-1, the full variable domain is EAGVAQSPRYKIIEKRQSVAFWCNPISGHATLYWYQQILGQGPKLLIQFQNNGVVDDSQLPKDRFSAERLKGVDSTLKIQPAKLEDSAVYLCASSLALASEYNEQFFGPGTRLTVL.

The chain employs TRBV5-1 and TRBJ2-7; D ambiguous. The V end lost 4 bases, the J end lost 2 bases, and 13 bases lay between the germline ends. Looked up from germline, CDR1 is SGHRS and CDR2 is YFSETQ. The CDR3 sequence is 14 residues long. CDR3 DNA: TGCGCCAGCAGCCGCAGCAACTCTCCCTACGAGCAGTACTTC. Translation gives CASSRSNSPYEQYF.

CDR3 protein: CASSTRTGLREKLFF. CDR3 bases: TGTGCCAGCAGTACTCGGACAGGGCTGAGGGAAAAACTGTTTTTT. V usage is TRBV28 and J usage is TRBJ1-4; 8 bases match TRBD1. The CDR3 extends over 15 amino acids. The V and J ends lost 5 bases and 8 bases, in that order; junction bases with no gene match: 10. CDR1 and CDR2 (germline): MDHEN, SYDVKM.

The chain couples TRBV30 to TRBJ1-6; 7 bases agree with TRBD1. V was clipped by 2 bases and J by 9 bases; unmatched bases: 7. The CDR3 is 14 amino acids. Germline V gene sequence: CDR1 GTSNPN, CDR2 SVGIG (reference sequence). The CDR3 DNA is TGTGCCTGGAGTTTCACAGGGGCGGGTTCACCCCTCCACTTT. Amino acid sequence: CAWSFTGAGSPLHF.

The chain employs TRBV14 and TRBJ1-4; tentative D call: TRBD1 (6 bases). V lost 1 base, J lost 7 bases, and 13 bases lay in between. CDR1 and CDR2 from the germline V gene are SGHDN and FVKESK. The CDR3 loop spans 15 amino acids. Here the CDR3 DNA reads TGTGCCAGCAGCCAAGTAGGAGGGGGGCGTGAAAAACTGTTTTTT. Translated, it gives CASSQVGGGREKLFF.

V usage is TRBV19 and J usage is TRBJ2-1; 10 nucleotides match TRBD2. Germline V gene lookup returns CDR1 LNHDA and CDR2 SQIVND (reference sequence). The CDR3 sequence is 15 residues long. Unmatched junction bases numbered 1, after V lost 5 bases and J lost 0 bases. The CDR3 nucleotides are TGTGCCAGTAGTCCTAGCGGGAGCTCCTACAATGAGCAGTTCTTC. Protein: CASSPSGSSYNEQFF.

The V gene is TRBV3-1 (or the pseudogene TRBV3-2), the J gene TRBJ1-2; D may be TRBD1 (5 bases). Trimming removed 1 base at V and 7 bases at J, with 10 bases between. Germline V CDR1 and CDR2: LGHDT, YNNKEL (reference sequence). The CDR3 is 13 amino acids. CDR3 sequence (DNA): TGTGCCAGCAGCCAAGGACAGCCAAGTGGCTACACCTTC. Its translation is CASSQGQPSGYTF.

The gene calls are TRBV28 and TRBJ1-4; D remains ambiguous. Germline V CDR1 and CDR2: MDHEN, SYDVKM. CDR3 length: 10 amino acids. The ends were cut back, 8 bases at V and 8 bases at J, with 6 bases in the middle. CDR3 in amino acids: CASGREKLFF. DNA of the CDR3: TGTGCCAGCGGAAGGGAAAAACTGTTTTTT.

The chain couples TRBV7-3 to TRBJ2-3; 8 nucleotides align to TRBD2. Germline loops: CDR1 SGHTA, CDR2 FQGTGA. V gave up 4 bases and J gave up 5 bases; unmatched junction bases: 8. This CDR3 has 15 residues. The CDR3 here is CASSSTGGAKDTQYF. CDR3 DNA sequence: TGTGCCAGCAGCTCTACCGGGGGGGCGAAAGATACGCAGTATTTT.

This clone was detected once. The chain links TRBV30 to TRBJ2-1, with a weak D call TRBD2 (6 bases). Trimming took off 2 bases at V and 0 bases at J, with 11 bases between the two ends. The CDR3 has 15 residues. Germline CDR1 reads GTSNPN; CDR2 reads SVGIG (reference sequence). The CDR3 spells CAWSPGLSSYNEQFF. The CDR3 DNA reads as TGTGCCTGGAGTCCGGGACTCAGCTCCTACAATGAGCAGTTCTTC.

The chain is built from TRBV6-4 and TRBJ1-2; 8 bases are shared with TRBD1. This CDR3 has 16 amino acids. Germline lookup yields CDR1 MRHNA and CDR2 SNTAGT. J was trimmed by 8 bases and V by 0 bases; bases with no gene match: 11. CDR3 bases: TGTGCCAGCAGTGACTCCTCGGACAGGGCGGTCGACGGCTACACCTTC. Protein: CASSDSSDRAVDGYTF.

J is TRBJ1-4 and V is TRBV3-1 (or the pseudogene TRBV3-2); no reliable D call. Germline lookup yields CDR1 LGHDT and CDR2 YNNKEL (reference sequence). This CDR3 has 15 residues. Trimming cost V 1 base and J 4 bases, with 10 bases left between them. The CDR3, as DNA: TGTGCCAGCAGCCAAGTTGGCGGAATTAATGAAAAACTGTTTTTT. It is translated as CASSQVGGINEKLFF.

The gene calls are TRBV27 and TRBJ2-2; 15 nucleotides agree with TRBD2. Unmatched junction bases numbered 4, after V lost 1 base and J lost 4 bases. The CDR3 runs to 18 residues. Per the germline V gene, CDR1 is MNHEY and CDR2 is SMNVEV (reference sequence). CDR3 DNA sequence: TGTGCCAGCAGTTTATTGGGACTAGCGGGGGGCCGCACCGGGGAGCTGTTTTTT. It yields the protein CASSLLGLAGGRTGELFF.

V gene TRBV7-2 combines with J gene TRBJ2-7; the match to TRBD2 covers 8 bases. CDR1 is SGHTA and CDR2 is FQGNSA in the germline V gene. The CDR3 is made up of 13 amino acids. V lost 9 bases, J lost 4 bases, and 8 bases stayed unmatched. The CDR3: CASRTGGSYEQYF. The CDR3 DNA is TGTGCCAGTCGAACGGGGGGGAGTTACGAGCAGTACTTC.